This is a list of T cell receptor beta chains from one sample in a study of breast tumors, draining lymph nodes, adjacent tissues. TCRdb used MiXCR to reprocess the multiplex PCR reads, holding one entry per CDR3 protein. Found here are approximately 230,000 distinct CDR3 sequences, 34% of them singletons; the top ten hold under 4.5%. Sample: axillary lymph node tissue. These receptors were taken from a female donor with breast cancer. Some clones in this sample may be carry-over from other donors' samples. The CDR3 runs from the conserved cysteine through the conserved F or W. A D gene is named only where the DNA matches it firmly. Clone size is shown for a subset of rows, as once, few, many or a class of expanded clone.

many TRBJ1-6 TRBV6-1 . TGTGCCAGCAGTGATAATAAGAGGGGAAATTCACCCCTCCACTTT CASSDNKRGNSPLHF
. TRBJ2-7 TRBV28 . TGTGCCAGCAGTTTAGGGGCCAATGGAAGGTACGAGCAGTACTTC CASSLGANGRYEQYF
few TRBJ2-1 TRBV3-1 TRBD2 TGTGCCAGCAGCTTTAGCGGGGGCTACAATGAGCAGTTCTTC CASSFSGGYNEQFF
many TRBJ2-2 TRBV7-9 . TGTGCCAGCAGCTCGGTTGGTCGCGACACCGGGGAGCTGTTTTTT CASSSVGRDTGELFF
few TRBJ2-2 TRBV5-4 TRBD1 TGTGCCAGCAGCTCCCGGACAGGGGGCACATCCGGGGAGCTGTTTTTT CASSSRTGGTSGELFF
many TRBJ2-1 TRBV24-1 . TGTGCCACCAGTGCCCAGAAGGGATCCAATGAGCAGTTCTTC CATSAQKGSNEQFF
many TRBJ2-5 TRBV2 TRBD1 TGTGCCAGCAGTGACCAGGGGGCCGGGGAGACCCAGTACTTC CASSDQGAGETQYF
many TRBJ2-3 TRBV5-1 . TGCGCCAGCAGCTCGGGGAGCACAACTAGCACAGATACGCAGTATTTT CASSSGSTTSTDTQYF
. TRBJ2-7 TRBV6-5 TRBD2 TGTGCCACCACGTGGGACTACGAGCACTACTTC CATTWDYEHYF
few TRBJ1-2 TRBV6-2/TRBV6-3 TRBD1 TGTGCCAGCAGGACAGGGCCAAAAGGCTACACCTTC CASRTGPKGYTF
many TRBJ1-2 TRBV20-1 TRBD1 TGCAGTGCTAGGGGGGGACAGGGTGATTACTATGGCTACACCTTC CSARGGQGDYYGYTF
. TRBJ2-7 TRBV18 TRBD2 TGTGCCAGCTCCCCGGGACTAGCGGGAGTCCTCTCCTACGAGCAGTACTTC CASSPGLAGVLSYEQYF
many TRBJ1-2 TRBV14 . TGTGCCAGCAGCCAAGATCAGGGGAACCGCTATGGCTACACCTTC CASSQDQGNRYGYTF
. TRBJ2-3 TRBV5-1 TRBD2 TGCGCCAGCAGACTAGCGGGGACCAATGAGCAGTATTTT CASRLAGTNEQYF
few TRBJ1-2 TRBV28 . TGTGCCAGCACTTTTAACAGTCCGAGAGTCTATGGCTACACCTTC CASTFNSPRVYGYTF